The next 24 T cell receptor beta chains were all read from a single sample in a study of high-grade serous ovarian cancer treatment subgroups. Tumor samples were taken before definitive surgery or chemotherapy. Here immunoSEQ multiplex PCR was the method, and the copy in TCRdb shows in-frame clones only, minus some. The table shows thousands of clones, with roughly two thirds occurring only once. Sample: tumor tissue. The receptor source for this set is a human donor with high-grade serous ovarian cancer.

The rearrangement joins TRBV4-3 to TRBJ1-5; tentatively, D is TRBD1 (6 bases). The CDR3 covers 16 residues. Trimming stripped 3 bases from V and 2 bases from J, with 14 bases between. Germline V gene lookup returns CDR1 LGHNA and CDR2 YSLEER. CDR3: CASSQRHRDRNQPQHF. The CDR3 DNA is TGCGCCAGCAGCCAGAGGCACAGGGATCGCAATCAGCCCCAGCATTTT.

V usage is TRBV19 and J usage is TRBJ1-2; possibly TRBD1 for D (6 bases). The CDR3 is 15 amino acids. Germline V gives CDR1 LNHDA, CDR2 SQIVND (reference sequence). Trimming stripped 5 bases from V and 0 bases from J, with 13 bases between. CDR3 in amino acids: CASSSDRSANYGYTF. The CDR3 nucleotides read TGTGCCAGTAGTTCAGACAGGTCGGCTAACTATGGCTACACCTTC. The variable domain in full, completed from reference TRBV19 and TRBJ1-2, reads DGGITQSPKYLFRKEGQNVTLSCEQNLNHDAMYWYRQDPGQGLRLIYYSQIVNDFQKGDIAEGYSVSREKKESFPLTVTSAQKNPTAFYLCASSSDRSANYGYTFGSGTRLTVV.

The chain carries TRBV7-8 and TRBJ1-1; 7 nucleotides align to TRBD1. V lost 5 bases to trimming and J lost 2 bases; unmatched junction nucleotides: 11. CDR3 size: 16 residues. From germline, CDR1 is SGHVS and CDR2 FQNEAQ. The CDR3 DNA sequence: TGTGCCAGCAGCCCGCCGACAGGGAAGGCTAACACTGAAGCTTTCTTT. Protein product: CASSPPTGKANTEAFF.

The rearrangement uses TRBV15 and TRBJ1-3; the D is unclear. Per germline, CDR1 LNHNV and CDR2 YYDKDF (reference sequence). The CDR3 loop spans 15 amino acids. V was clipped by 3 bases and J by 4 bases, with 13 bases between them. Here the CDR3 DNA reads TGTGCCACCAGCAGTGCCCCAAACTCAGGAAACACCATATATTTT. It encodes CATSSAPNSGNTIYF.

V and J are TRBV27 and TRBJ1-2; unclear D gene. Trimming removed 5 bases from V and 4 bases from J, with 23 bases in between. Germline assignment: CDR1 MNHEY and CDR2 SMNVEV (reference sequence). This CDR3 contains 17 residues. The CDR3 DNA sequence: TGTGCCAGCAGTCCTCGAAGTGGAGGTAGTCTCCTCTATGGCTACACCTTC. Its protein product is CASSPRSGGSLLYGYTF.

J is TRBJ1-1 and V is TRBV5-1; D is uncertain. V gave up 1 base and J gave up 7 bases, with 11 bases separating them. The CDR3 length is 13 residues. Germline CDR1 and CDR2: SGHRS and YFSETQ. CDR3 coding DNA: TGCGCCAGCAGCTTGCGTGACAAATTTGAAGCTTTCTTT. It yields the protein CASSLRDKFEAFF.

The rearrangement uses TRBV7-3 and TRBJ1-6; D is perhaps TRBD1 (5 bases). The ends were cut back, 6 bases at V and 6 bases at J, with 12 bases in the middle. CDR3 length: 14 amino acids. Per the germline V gene, CDR1 is SGHTA and CDR2 is FQGTGA. The CDR3 bases are TGTGCCAGCAGACAGGACGGACTTAATTCACCCCTCCACTTT. As protein: CASRQDGLNSPLHF.

The gene calls are TRBV9 and TRBJ1-2; no definite D call. The CDR3 loop spans 13 amino acids. V was clipped by 0 bases and J by 8 bases, with 11 bases between them. CDR1 is SGDLS, CDR2 YYNGEE, per germline. CDR3 sequence reads: CASSVVFCDGYTF. In nucleotides, the CDR3 is TGTGCCAGCAGCGTAGTGTTCTGCGACGGCTACACCTTC.

The sample holds a few counts of this clone. The genes are TRBV4-2 and TRBJ2-7; D may be TRBD1 or TRBD2 (6 bases each). CDR3 length: 16 residues. V was shortened by 4 bases and J by 3 bases, with 19 bases between the two germline ends. Germline V gene data show CDR1 as LGHNA and CDR2 as YNFKEQ. The CDR3 protein is CASSPEGGQAIYEQYF. The CDR3 nucleotides are TGTGCCAGCAGCCCCGAGGGGGGCCAGGCCATCTACGAGCAGTACTTC.

The V call is TRBV11-1, the J call TRBJ1-1; no clear D gene. The germline V gene has CDR1 SGHAT and CDR2 FQDESV (reference sequence). The CDR3 is 14 amino acids. The V gene lost 5 bases and the J gene lost 5 bases, with 15 bases spanning the gap. CDR3 residues: CASSPLDGGTEAFF. For the CDR3, the DNA is TGTGCCAGCAGCCCCTTGGACGGTGGGACTGAAGCTTTCTTT. Drawing the rest from reference TRBV11-1 and TRBJ1-1, the complete variable domain is EAEVAQSPRYKITEKSQAVAFWCDPISGHATLYWYRQILGQGPELLVQFQDESVVDDSQLPKDRFSAERLKGVDSTLKIQPAELGDSAMYLCASSPLDGGTEAFFGQGTRLTVV.

This chain joins TRBV5-1 and TRBJ2-2; 7 positions agree with TRBD2. V lost 7 bases and J lost 3; bases outside the gene matches: 9. CDR3 length equals 15 residues. Germline values: CDR1 SGHRS, CDR2 YFSETQ. The CDR3 nucleotides read TGCGCCAGCGCCGGGACTACCTACGACACCGGGGAGCTGTTTTTT. Its protein product is CASAGTTYDTGELFF. Supplemented by reference TRBV5-1 and TRBJ2-2, the full variable domain reads KAGVTQTPRYLIKTRGQQVTLSCSPISGHRSVSWYQQTPGQGLQFLFEYFSETQRNKGNFPGRFSGRQFSNSRSEMNVSTLELGDSALYLCASAGTTYDTGELFFGEGSRLTVL.

The V and J genes are TRBV5-1 and TRBJ2-1, with TRBD2 matching 10 bases. The CDR3 spans 14 residues. Germline loops: CDR1 SGHRS, CDR2 YFSETQ. The V gene end was trimmed by 3 bases and the J gene end by 9 bases; junction bases not matched to a gene: 6. This CDR3 is CASSSGTSVSEQFF. CDR3 DNA sequence: TGCGCCAGCAGCTCCGGGACTAGCGTGAGTGAGCAGTTCTTC.

The rearrangement uses TRBV7-2 and TRBJ2-3, with 8 bases identical to TRBD1. The length of the CDR3 is 16 residues. The germline gives CDR1 SGHTA, CDR2 FQGNSA. The V and J ends lost 2 bases and 3 bases, in that order; junction bases with no gene match: 7. CDR3 coding DNA: TGTGCCAGCAGCTTACAACAGGGGGTTTTGACAGATACGCAGTATTTT. Translated, it gives CASSLQQGVLTDTQYF. Combining the CDR3 with reference TRBV7-2 and TRBJ2-3 gives the whole variable domain GAGVSQSPSNKVTEKGKDVELRCDPISGHTALYWYRQSLGQGLEFLIYFQGNSAPDKSGLPSDRFSAERTGGSVSTLTIQRTQQEDSAVYLCASSLQQGVLTDTQYFGPGTRLTVL.

This chain links TRBV30 with TRBJ2-3; TRBD2 agrees at 9 bases. CDR3 length: 15 residues. Per germline, CDR1 GTSNPN and CDR2 SVGIG (reference sequence). J was trimmed by 1 base and V by 2 bases; bases with no gene match: 4. This CDR3 reads CAWSRLADGTDTQYF. The DNA for the CDR3 is TGTGCCTGGAGTCGACTAGCGGATGGCACAGATACGCAGTATTTT.

The chain carries TRBV4-1 and TRBJ1-5; possible D gene TRBD1, 5 bases. Germline CDR1 is MGHRA and CDR2 is YSYEKL. The CDR3 extends over 15 amino acids. Between the trimmed V and J ends, which lost 4 bases and 6 bases, there was a span of 16 bases. This chain's CDR3 is CASSPASLQGQPQHF. The CDR3, as DNA: TGCGCCAGCAGCCCAGCCTCACTGCAGGGTCAGCCCCAGCATTTT.

This chain joins TRBV7-9 and TRBJ2-3; unclear D gene. The V end lost 1 base, the J end lost 2 bases, and 7 bases lay between the germline ends. The CDR3 has 14 residues. CDR1 and CDR2 (germline): SEHNR, FQNEAQ (reference sequence). CDR3 sequence reads: CASSLEGYTDTQYF. Here the CDR3 DNA reads TGTGCCAGCAGCTTAGAAGGTTACACAGATACGCAGTATTTT.

This chain links TRBV19 with TRBJ1-5; D possibly corresponds to TRBD1 (6 bases). Trimming shortened V by 7 bases and J by 0 bases, and 13 bases separated the two germline ends. Germline V gene data show CDR1 as LNHDA and CDR2 as SQIVND (reference sequence). This CDR3 comprises 15 residues. CDR3 sequence: CASKGTHDSNQPQHF. In DNA, the CDR3 is TGTGCCAGTAAAGGGACACATGATAGCAATCAGCCCCAGCATTTT.

V usage is TRBV19 and J usage is TRBJ1-1, with 8 positions matching TRBD1. V lost 5 bases and J lost 4; bases outside the gene matches: 9. This CDR3 spans 15 amino acids. Looked up from germline, CDR1 is LNHDA and CDR2 is SQIVND (reference sequence). The DNA of the CDR3 is TGTGCCAGTAGTCCCGGACAGGGTTTGGGCACTGAAGCTTTCTTT. The encoded protein is CASSPGQGLGTEAFF.

This clone was found a few times. The CDR3 reads CASSGGTTNTIYF. Here the CDR3 DNA reads TGCGCCAGCAGCGGGGGGACAACAAACACCATATATTTT. The rearrangement uses TRBV5-1 and TRBJ1-3, with D possibly being TRBD1 (6 bases). V lost 4 bases to trimming and J lost 6 bases, with 11 bases between them. This CDR3 has 13 residues. Germline CDR1 is SGHRS and CDR2 is YFSETQ.

This clone has just a few counts. The chain employs TRBV9 and TRBJ1-1, with D maybe TRBD1 (6 bases). CDR1 and CDR2 (germline): SGDLS, YYNGEE. Deletions cut 4 bases from V and 0 bases from J, with 10 bases between. The CDR3 runs 14 residues. CDR3 in DNA: TGTGCCAGCAGCATGGGACAACTGAACACTGAAGCTTTCTTT. Translating it yields CASSMGQLNTEAFF.

V is TRBV18 and J is TRBJ1-2, with a tentative D call TRBD1 (6 bases). The germline V gene encodes CDR1 KGHSH and CDR2 LQKENI. The CDR3 extends over 13 amino acids. V lost 2 bases and J lost 6, with 10 bases in between. CDR3 in amino acids: CASSPGQLNGYTF. CDR3 nucleotides: TGTGCCAGCTCACCAGGACAGTTAAATGGCTACACCTTC.

The V call is TRBV6-5, the J call TRBJ1-1; the D gene is possibly TRBD1 (5 bases). The V end lost 0 bases, the J end lost 7 bases, and 18 bases lay between the germline ends. CDR1 MNHEY and CDR2 SVGAGI come from the germline V gene. There are 16 residues in the CDR3. CDR3 DNA sequence: TGTGCCAGCAGTTACTCGAGGACAAGGGTCAATGGTGAAGCTTTCTTT. As protein: CASSYSRTRVNGEAFF.

This clone has more than one count but fewer than ten. The V and J genes are TRBV6-5 and TRBJ1-5, with D hard to call. Trimming removed 6 bases from V and 0 bases from J, with 12 bases in between. This CDR3 has 15 amino acids. The V gene's germline CDR1 is MNHEY and CDR2 SVGAGI. The CDR3 coding sequence is TGTGCCAGCAGAAAGTTCCTTGATAGCAATCAGCCCCAGCATTTT. This codes for CASRKFLDSNQPQHF.

The V gene is TRBV12-5, the J gene TRBJ1-6; the D is unclear. Trimming removed 2 bases from V and 8 bases from J, with 10 bases in between. CDR3 size: 14 residues. CDR1 and CDR2 from the germline V gene are LGHNT and FRNRAP. Here the CDR3 reads CASGLRQCHSPLHF. Here the CDR3 DNA reads TGTGCTAGTGGTTTGCGGCAGTGTCATTCACCCCTCCACTTT.